These 12 T cell receptor beta chains were all obtained from the same sample, sequenced in a study of response to subunit inactivated influenza vaccine. In TCRdb, the RT-PCR reads were re-called with MiXCR into one record per CDR3 protein. This sample has 500,000 or so distinct CDR3 sequences, with more than 15% found just once. The specimen comprised CD4+ T cells sorted from PBMCs, sampled around 25 months after vaccination. The receptors were sampled from a man in his fifties or sixties who received an inactivated influenza vaccine.

This clonotype showed up just a few times. The V call is TRBV7-2, the J call TRBJ2-2; perhaps TRBD1 as D (6 bases). Germline CDR1 SGHTA, CDR2 FQGNSA. This CDR3 is 14 amino acids long. V lost 2 bases and J 4 bases, leaving 8 bases between the germline ends. The CDR3 DNA reads as TGTGCCAGCAGCTTATTCAGGGGCACCGGGGAGCTGTTTTTT. It translates to CASSLFRGTGELFF.

This clonotype was counted many times. The chain links TRBV5-5 to TRBJ2-1; 9 bases map to TRBD2. This CDR3 is built from 15 residues. V shed 1 base, J shed 3 bases, and the junction held 2 bases outside the gene matches. Germline V gene lookup returns CDR1 SGHKS and CDR2 YYEKEE (reference sequence). The CDR3 DNA reads TGTGCCAGCAGCTTGACTAGCGGGCACTACAATGAGCAGTTCTTC. Amino acids: CASSLTSGHYNEQFF.

This clonotype was counted between two and nine times. The chain joins TRBV12-3 or TRBV12-4 to TRBJ2-1; no firm D call. Trimming took off 5 bases at V and 10 bases at J, with 9 bases between the two ends. The CDR3 extends over 11 amino acids. The CDR3 DNA reads as TGTGCCAGCAGTCGTGACATAGAGCAGTTCTTC. This sequence encodes CASSRDIEQFF.

This clonotype was seen a few times. The J gene is TRBJ1-1, the V gene TRBV12-3 or TRBV12-4, with 7 bases lining up with TRBD1. V gave up 3 bases and J gave up 5 bases; unmatched junction bases: 12. The CDR3 is 16 residues long. The CDR3 reads CASSLAGGGGFTEAFF. The CDR3 coding sequence is TGTGCCAGCAGTTTGGCAGGGGGTGGGGGTTTTACTGAAGCTTTCTTT.

In its sample, this clonotype was seen a few times. This rearrangement joins TRBV5-4 to TRBJ1-2; perhaps TRBD1 as D (5 bases). CDR3 length equals 12 residues. Germline CDR1 SGHNT, CDR2 YYREEE (reference sequence). V was cut by 4 bases and J by 5 bases, with 9 bases left in between. CDR3 nucleotides: TGTGCCAGCAGCCAGGACACGTATGGCTACACCTTC. Its protein product is CASSQDTYGYTF.

This clonotype was detected only a few times. The V gene is TRBV5-1, the J gene TRBJ2-3, with 9 bases that match TRBD2. The V gene end was trimmed by 2 bases and the J gene end by 1 base; junction bases not matched to a gene: 11. Germline values: CDR1 SGHRS, CDR2 YFSETQ. The CDR3 sequence is 18 residues long. CDR3 loop: CASSLKGTSSWGTDTQYF. The CDR3 DNA reads TGCGCCAGCAGCTTAAAGGGGACTAGCAGTTGGGGCACAGATACGCAGTATTTT.

This clonotype was seen ten or more times. V gene TRBV5-1 combines with J gene TRBJ1-1, with a tentative D call TRBD1 (5 bases). The CDR3 has 17 amino acids. Germline CDR1 is SGHRS and CDR2 is YFSETQ. Trimming took 0 bases from V and 0 from J, leaving 15 bases between them. This chain's CDR3 is CASSLAQGPGLNTEAFF. Here the CDR3 DNA reads TGCGCCAGCAGCTTGGCCCAGGGTCCCGGGCTGAACACTGAAGCTTTCTTT. Looking up the rest from reference TRBV5-1 and TRBJ1-1 gives the full variable domain: KAGVTQTPRYLIKTRGQQVTLSCSPISGHRSVSWYQQTPGQGLQFLFEYFSETQRNKGNFPGRFSGRQFSNSRSEMNVSTLELGDSALYLCASSLAQGPGLNTEAFFGQGTRLTVV.

V usage is TRBV7-6 and J usage is TRBJ2-3; a possible D gene is TRBD1 (6 bases). CDR3 length equals 13 residues. The V and J ends lost 4 bases and 7 bases respectively, with 12 bases between them. Germline CDR1 SGHVS, CDR2 FNYEAQ. This CDR3 is CASSSPDSHTQYF. The CDR3 DNA sequence: TGTGCCAGCAGCTCACCGGACAGCCATACGCAGTATTTT.

This clonotype was detected only a few times. The rearrangement links TRBV24-1 to TRBJ2-2; 10 positions agree with TRBD2. Germline V gene data show CDR1 as KGHDR and CDR2 as SFDVKD. The CDR3 runs to 16 residues. The ends lost 3 bases at V and 4 bases at J; junction bases unmatched: 4. The CDR3: CATSDRLAGGTGELFF. The CDR3 region has the DNA TGTGCCACCAGTGATCGACTAGCGGGCGGCACCGGGGAGCTGTTTTTT.

The rearrangement uses TRBV19 and TRBJ2-3; possible D gene TRBD1, 6 bases. The V and J ends lost 8 bases and 3 bases respectively, with 12 bases between them. The CDR3 spans 13 residues. In germline, CDR1 is LNHDA, CDR2 SQIVND (reference sequence). The CDR3 DNA follows: TGTGCCAGTGGGACAATAGGGACAGATACGCAGTATTTT. Translated: CASGTIGTDTQYF.

The chain employs TRBV27 and TRBJ2-3; no definite D call. Germline V gene sequence: CDR1 MNHEY, CDR2 SMNVEV (reference sequence). V was cut by 4 bases and J by 2 bases, with 16 bases left in between. The CDR3 is made up of 16 amino acids. CDR3 loop: CASSSRPDIDTDTQYF. The CDR3 DNA reads as TGTGCCAGCAGTTCCCGACCCGATATTGACACAGATACGCAGTATTTT.

As concerns this clonotype: A much larger clone differs from this one at a single base, so this may be a read error. The V call is TRBV6-6, the J call TRBJ2-5; D is ambiguous. Trimming left V 0 bases short and J 6 bases short, with 2 bases between. Germline lookup yields CDR1 MNHNY and CDR2 SVGAGI (reference sequence). This CDR3 contains 11 residues. The CDR3 DNA follows: TGTGCCAGCAGTTACTCACAGACCCAGTACTTC. Amino acids: CASSYSQTQYF.